This T cell receptor beta chain was recovered during a study of blood T cells in healthy people across ages. The study, taken as a whole, reports: Possibly, changes in expanded clonotypes were confounded because donor CMV status was unknown. Relative to aged donors, long-lived donors carried more naive CD4+ cells and displayed higher diversity. With unsorted PBMCs, a conclusive comparison of naive versus antigen-experienced cells was not possible.

V lost 1 base and J lost 8, with 14 bases in between. Per germline, CDR1 LGHNA and CDR2 YNFKEQ. CDR3 length equals 15 residues. About this clonotype: As yet, its antigen is unknown.

Primers used in a second PCR of about 6 to 11 cycles were a sample-barcoded 5' primer and a J-beta primer mix. MiXCR, run by TCRdb on the 5' RACE reads, gives a single entry per CDR3 protein. The data contain a few hundred thousand distinct CDR3 sequences, 25% to 30% of them singletons. This chain uses TRBV4-2 with TRBJ1-4; weak D call: TRBD1 (5 bases). This sequence was found in a woman in her 70s in good health. Sequencing input: blood. The DNA of the CDR3 is TGTGCCAGCAGCCAAGCTATCCAGGGCAACGAAAAACTGTTTTTT. Residues: CASSQAIQGNEKLFF.